Listed below are T cell receptor beta chains from one sample, sequenced in a study of CD8 T cells in ankylosing spondylitis. TCRdb reprocessed the 5' RACE reads via MiXCR and lists one record per CDR3 protein. The repertoire holds about 240,000 distinct CDR3 sequences, with over 8.5% as singletons. Source material: blood, either unsorted or a sorted T cell fraction (not recorded which). The origin of the receptors is a male donor with ankylosing spondylitis or in good health (not recorded which). CDR3s include the opening cysteine and the closing phenylalanine or tryptophan. Fields, in order: D gene, clone size, J gene, V gene, CDR3 DNA, CDR3 protein. A D gene is named only where the DNA matches it firmly. Expanded clones are given a class, and other clones once, few, many or no size at all.

d_call: TRBD2; clone_size: NA; j_call: TRBJ2-3; v_call: TRBV7-2; cdr3_nt: TGTGCCAGCAGCGAATCTAGCGGAACCACAGATACGCAGTATTTT; cdr3_aa: CASSESSGTTDTQYF
d_call: TRBD1; clone_size: NA; j_call: TRBJ1-6; v_call: TRBV7-9; cdr3_nt: TGTGCCAGCAGGGCGGACAGGGGCGCCTATAATTCACCCCTCCACTTT; cdr3_aa: CASRADRGAYNSPLHF
d_call: TRBD1; clone_size: many; j_call: TRBJ1-2; v_call: TRBV19; cdr3_nt: TGTGCCAGTAGTTCCTCCGGGACAGCCTATGGCTACACCTTC; cdr3_aa: CASSSSGTAYGYTF
d_call: TRBD1; clone_size: many; j_call: TRBJ1-1; v_call: TRBV5-5; cdr3_nt: TGTGCCAGCAGCTTGGACCCAGGGGGCTCGAACACTGAAGCTTTCTTT; cdr3_aa: CASSLDPGGSNTEAFF
d_call: NA; clone_size: many; j_call: TRBJ1-2; v_call: TRBV2; cdr3_nt: TGTGCCAGCAGTGTGGTCGGATCCGTCGACTATGGCTACACCTTC; cdr3_aa: CASSVVGSVDYGYTF
d_call: TRBD1; clone_size: few; j_call: TRBJ1-1; v_call: TRBV4-2; cdr3_nt: TGTGCCAGCAGCCAAGATCTCCAGGGGGCTAGGAACACTGAAGCTTTCTTT; cdr3_aa: CASSQDLQGARNTEAFF
d_call: TRBD1; clone_size: many; j_call: TRBJ2-7; v_call: TRBV20-1; cdr3_nt: TGCAGTGCTTATTTACAGGGTACAGGGGGTTACGAGCAGTACTTC; cdr3_aa: CSAYLQGTGGYEQYF
d_call: NA; clone_size: NA; j_call: TRBJ1-5; v_call: TRBV21-1; cdr3_nt: TGTGCCAGCGGGCCAGGGGGCGAGAGCAATCAGCCCCAGCATTTT; cdr3_aa: CASGPGGESNQPQHF
d_call: TRBD1; clone_size: many; j_call: TRBJ1-4; v_call: TRBV5-1; cdr3_nt: TGCGCCAGCAGCTCCACCGGGACAGGGGCTGAAAAACTGTTTTTT; cdr3_aa: CASSSTGTGAEKLFF
d_call: NA; clone_size: many; j_call: TRBJ1-1; v_call: TRBV6-5; cdr3_nt: TGTGCCAGCAGTTACCAAGAGAACACTGAAGCTTTCTTT; cdr3_aa: CASSYQENTEAFF
d_call: NA; clone_size: many; j_call: TRBJ1-1; v_call: TRBV4-3; cdr3_nt: TGCGCCAGCAGCCTTAACAGGGACACTGAAGCTTTCTTT; cdr3_aa: CASSLNRDTEAFF
d_call: TRBD2; clone_size: many; j_call: TRBJ2-5; v_call: TRBV27; cdr3_nt: TGTGCCAGCAGTCTGACGGGACTAGCGGTCGAAGAGACCCAGTACTTC; cdr3_aa: CASSLTGLAVEETQYF
d_call: NA; clone_size: many; j_call: TRBJ1-6; v_call: TRBV7-9; cdr3_nt: TGTGCCAGCAGCTTAGTGGGGCCAGGGAATTCACCCCTCCACTTT; cdr3_aa: CASSLVGPGNSPLHF
d_call: NA; clone_size: many; j_call: TRBJ2-7; v_call: TRBV15; cdr3_nt: TGTGCCACCAGCCAGGGTGAAGGCGAGCAGTACTTC; cdr3_aa: CATSQGEGEQYF
d_call: NA; clone_size: few; j_call: TRBJ2-1; v_call: TRBV25-1; cdr3_nt: TGTGCCAGCAGTGAATTCGGGACTTATTACAATGAGCAGTTCTTC; cdr3_aa: CASSEFGTYYNEQFF
d_call: NA; clone_size: many; j_call: TRBJ2-3; v_call: TRBV10-3; cdr3_nt: TGTGCCATCAGTGAGCTCCTGGGTACGCAGTATTTT; cdr3_aa: CAISELLGTQYF
d_call: TRBD2; clone_size: few; j_call: TRBJ2-3; v_call: TRBV20-1; cdr3_nt: TGCAGTGCTAGAGCGGCTAGCGGGAGGGCCGGCACAGATACGCAGTATTTT; cdr3_aa: CSARAASGRAGTDTQYF
d_call: TRBD2; clone_size: many; j_call: TRBJ2-1; v_call: TRBV2; cdr3_nt: TGTGCCAGCGCCCTCCTAGCGGGAAGTATTTACAATGAGCAGTTCTTC; cdr3_aa: CASALLAGSIYNEQFF
d_call: TRBD2; clone_size: few; j_call: TRBJ2-3; v_call: TRBV11-2; cdr3_nt: TGTGCCAGCAGCGTGACTAGCGGGGGGGAAGATACGCAGTATTTT; cdr3_aa: CASSVTSGGEDTQYF
d_call: NA; clone_size: many; j_call: TRBJ1-5; v_call: TRBV6-1; cdr3_nt: TGTGCCAGCTCCACGGGGGGCCTCAGCAATCAGCCCCAGCATTTT; cdr3_aa: CASSTGGLSNQPQHF
d_call: NA; clone_size: many; j_call: TRBJ2-1; v_call: TRBV29-1; cdr3_nt: TGCAGCGTTGAAGATCTTGTAGTGCAGTTCTTC; cdr3_aa: CSVEDLVVQFF
d_call: NA; clone_size: NA; j_call: TRBJ2-5; v_call: TRBV12-3/TRBV12-4; cdr3_nt: TGTGCCAGCAGTTTAGTTGAGGGAAAGACCCAGTACTTC; cdr3_aa: CASSLVEGKTQYF
d_call: NA; clone_size: few; j_call: TRBJ1-1; v_call: TRBV4-2; cdr3_nt: TGTGCCAGCAGCCCCCGGGAGGGCGGGAGCACTGAAGCTTTCTTT; cdr3_aa: CASSPREGGSTEAFF
d_call: TRBD1; clone_size: many; j_call: TRBJ2-5; v_call: TRBV5-1; cdr3_nt: TGCGCCAGCAGCTCGACAGGGGGCACAGAGACCCAGTACTTC; cdr3_aa: CASSSTGGTETQYF
d_call: TRBD2; clone_size: many; j_call: TRBJ2-1; v_call: TRBV30; cdr3_nt: TGTGCCTGGGGAGCGGGATCCTCCTACAATGAGCAGTTCTTC; cdr3_aa: CAWGAGSSYNEQFF
d_call: NA; clone_size: few; j_call: TRBJ1-2; v_call: TRBV20-1; cdr3_nt: TGCAGTGCTCTCTCGCGGGGGCATGGCTATGGCTACACCTTC; cdr3_aa: CSALSRGHGYGYTF
d_call: TRBD2; clone_size: few; j_call: TRBJ2-7; v_call: TRBV27; cdr3_nt: TGTGCCAGCAGCCTATATGGGGGGGGTCCAGTATACTACGAGCAGTACTTC; cdr3_aa: CASSLYGGGPVYYEQYF
d_call: TRBD2; clone_size: many; j_call: TRBJ2-7; v_call: TRBV18; cdr3_nt: TGTGCCAGCTCACCACCTAGCGGGGTGTACGAGCAGTACTTC; cdr3_aa: CASSPPSGVYEQYF
d_call: NA; clone_size: many; j_call: TRBJ1-2; v_call: TRBV12-3/TRBV12-4; cdr3_nt: TGTGCCAGCAGTTTAGCGGCGACGGATAACTATGGCTACACCTTC; cdr3_aa: CASSLAATDNYGYTF
d_call: TRBD2; clone_size: many; j_call: TRBJ2-1; v_call: TRBV5-1; cdr3_nt: TGCGCCAGCAGCTTCTCGGGACTAGCGGGGTCCAATGAGCAGTTCTTC; cdr3_aa: CASSFSGLAGSNEQFF
d_call: TRBD2; clone_size: many; j_call: TRBJ2-1; v_call: TRBV14; cdr3_nt: TGTGCCAGCAGACCCGGGACTAGCAATGGCTATGAGCAGTTCTTC; cdr3_aa: CASRPGTSNGYEQFF
d_call: TRBD2; clone_size: many; j_call: TRBJ2-1; v_call: TRBV7-9; cdr3_nt: TGTGCCAGCAGCCAACCCGATATAGCGGGAGGGCACAATGAGCAGTTCTTC; cdr3_aa: CASSQPDIAGGHNEQFF
d_call: TRBD1; clone_size: many; j_call: TRBJ2-7; v_call: TRBV5-1; cdr3_nt: TGCGCCAGCAGTCTCGGACAGGCACGTTATTACGAGCAGTACTTC; cdr3_aa: CASSLGQARYYEQYF
d_call: NA; clone_size: many; j_call: TRBJ1-2; v_call: TRBV7-3; cdr3_nt: TGTGCCAGCAGCTTATCCCCCGACACCCTCTATGGCTACACCTTC; cdr3_aa: CASSLSPDTLYGYTF
d_call: TRBD2; clone_size: few; j_call: TRBJ2-1; v_call: TRBV20-1; cdr3_nt: TGCAGTGCTAGCCGGCTAGCGGGGGGGCGACGCTCCTACAATGAGCAGTTCTTC; cdr3_aa: CSASRLAGGRRSYNEQFF
d_call: TRBD1; clone_size: many; j_call: TRBJ2-5; v_call: TRBV27; cdr3_nt: TGTGCCAGCAGTCAGGACAGGGATCGGGAGACCCAGTACTTC; cdr3_aa: CASSQDRDRETQYF
d_call: NA; clone_size: many; j_call: TRBJ1-1; v_call: TRBV25-1; cdr3_nt: TGTGCCAGCAGTGAATTAAACAGCAACACTGAAGCTTTCTTT; cdr3_aa: CASSELNSNTEAFF